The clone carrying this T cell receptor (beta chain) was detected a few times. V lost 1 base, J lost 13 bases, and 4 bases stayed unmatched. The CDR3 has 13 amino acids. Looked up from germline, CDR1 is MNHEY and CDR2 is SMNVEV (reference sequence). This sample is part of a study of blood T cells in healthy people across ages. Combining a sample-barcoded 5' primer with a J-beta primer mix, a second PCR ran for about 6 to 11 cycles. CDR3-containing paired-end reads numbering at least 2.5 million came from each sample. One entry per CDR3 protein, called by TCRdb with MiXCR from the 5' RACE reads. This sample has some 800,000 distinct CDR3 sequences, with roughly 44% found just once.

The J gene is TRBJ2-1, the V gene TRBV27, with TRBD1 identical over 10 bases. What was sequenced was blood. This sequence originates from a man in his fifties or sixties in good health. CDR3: CASSLLGDRGQFF. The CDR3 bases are TGTGCCAGCAGTTTATTGGGGGACAGGGGACAGTTCTTC.